Below, 2 T cell receptor beta chains from the same sample are listed, as sequenced in a study of shared clonotypes between healthy human individuals. Clones were sequenced by immunoSEQ multiplex PCR, and TCRdb holds only the in-frame ones, with some missing. The sample lists about 1 million clones, about 75% occurring once. Input material: memory CD4+ T cells sorted from blood. Subset reported: CD45RA-negative fraction. Receptors were obtained from a man between 18 and 35 years old in good health.

The CDR3 loop is CASSSSGRGTDTQYF. The DNA of the CDR3 is TGTGCCAGCAGTTCAAGCGGGAGGGGCACAGATACGCAGTATTTT. The rearrangement links TRBV6-1 to TRBJ2-3; TRBD2 agrees at 10 bases. In germline, CDR1 is MNHNS, CDR2 SASEGT. V gave up 5 bases and J gave up 1 base; unmatched junction bases: 3. This CDR3 is built from 15 residues.

The rearrangement links TRBV7-6 to TRBJ1-2; no clear D gene. Germline-derived CDR1 and CDR2 are SGHVS and FNYEAQ. Trimming removed 10 bases from V and 7 bases from J, with 13 bases in between. CDR3 length: 11 amino acids. The CDR3 DNA sequence: TGTGCCACCACCCCCAAGACTGGCTACACCTTC. It translates to CATTPKTGYTF.